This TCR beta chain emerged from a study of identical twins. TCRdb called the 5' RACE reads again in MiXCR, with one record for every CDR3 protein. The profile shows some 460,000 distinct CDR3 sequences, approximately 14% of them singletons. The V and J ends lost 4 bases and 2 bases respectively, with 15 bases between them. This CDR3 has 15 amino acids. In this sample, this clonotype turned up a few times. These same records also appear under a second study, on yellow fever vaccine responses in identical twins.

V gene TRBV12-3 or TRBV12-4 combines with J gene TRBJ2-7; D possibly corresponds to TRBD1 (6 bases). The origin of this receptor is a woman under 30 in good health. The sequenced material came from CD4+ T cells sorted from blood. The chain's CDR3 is CASSSGQTVAYEQYF. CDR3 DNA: TGTGCCAGCAGTTCTGGACAGACCGTAGCCTACGAGCAGTACTTC.